Below, 12 T cell receptor beta chains from the same sample are listed, as sequenced in a study of cytomegalovirus exposure and HLA in healthy donors. PCR was performed using 60 Vbeta and 13 Jbeta primers. This table comes from immunoSEQ multiplex PCR, and its TCRdb copy is limited to in-frame clones, with some not included. The sample includes about 98,000 clones, more than 60% seen only once; the top ten take 2% to 2.5%. The sample consisted of PBMCs. Receptors were obtained from a man aged 50-59 years in good health and CMV-seronegative.

This chain connects TRBV9 to TRBJ2-7; 9 nucleotides agree with TRBD2. The CDR3 has 16 amino acids. Losses at the gene ends were 0 bases for V and 2 bases for J; bases not matched to a gene: 6. The germline V gene encodes CDR1 SGDLS and CDR2 YYNGEE. CDR3 DNA sequence: TGTGCCAGCAGCGTAGAGGCGACTAGCGGCACCTACGAGCAGTACTTC. Its protein is CASSVEATSGTYEQYF.

The rearrangement joins TRBV28 to TRBJ2-7, with D maybe TRBD2 (6 bases). The CDR3 sequence is 13 residues long. Trimming removed 10 bases at V and 3 bases at J, with 16 bases between. Germline CDR1 and CDR2: MDHEN and SYDVKM. CDR3 DNA sequence: TGTGCCACCTTAAGGACTACTGACTACGAGCAGTACTTC. This translates into CATLRTTDYEQYF.

This clone was seen a few times. The chain links TRBV30 to TRBJ2-5; tentative D call: TRBD2 (5 bases). This CDR3 contains 11 residues. Germline lookup yields CDR1 GTSNPN and CDR2 SVGIG (reference sequence). The ends were cut back, 3 bases at V and 5 bases at J, with 7 bases in the middle. In nucleotides, the CDR3 is TGTGCCTGGAGGGAGGCGGAGACCCAGTACTTC. This sequence encodes CAWREAETQYF.

This sequence joins TRBV6-6 and TRBJ1-2, with 9 bases matching TRBD1. J was trimmed by 8 bases and V by 5 bases; bases with no gene match: 9. Germline values: CDR1 MNHNY, CDR2 SVGAGI (reference sequence). This CDR3 spans 14 amino acids. The CDR3 spells CASSTRQGGYGYTF. DNA of the CDR3: TGTGCCAGCAGTACCCGACAGGGGGGGTACGGCTACACCTTC.

V and J are TRBV4-1 and TRBJ1-1, with 11 bases that match TRBD1. This CDR3 is built from 16 residues. The J segment lost 1 base and the V segment lost 5 bases, leaving 6 bases of the junction unmatched. Germline assignment: CDR1 MGHRA and CDR2 YSYEKL. The CDR3, as DNA: TGCGCCAGCAGCTTTGGACAGGGGGCGAGGAACACTGAAGCTTTCTTT. Its protein is CASSFGQGARNTEAFF.

This clone was observed a handful of times. This sequence joins TRBV4-1 and TRBJ1-5, with D maybe TRBD1 (5 bases). Germline V gives CDR1 MGHRA, CDR2 YSYEKL. The V gene lost 0 bases and the J gene lost 1 base, with 7 bases spanning the gap. The CDR3 covers 15 residues. CDR3: CASSQEGLSNQPQHF. CDR3 sequence (DNA): TGCGCCAGCAGCCAAGAGGGGCTAAGCAATCAGCCCCAGCATTTT.

This clone occurred a few times. The V and J genes are TRBV4-2 and TRBJ2-4, with D maybe TRBD1 (8 bases). Trimming removed 4 bases from V and 1 base from J, with 26 bases in between. This CDR3 is 20 amino acids long. The germline gives CDR1 LGHNA, CDR2 YNFKEQ. The CDR3 here is CASSPRGVQGEGSAKNIQYF. CDR3 nucleotide sequence: TGTGCCAGCAGCCCCAGAGGGGTACAGGGGGAGGGATCGGCCAAAAACATTCAGTACTTC.

This rearrangement joins TRBV28 to TRBJ1-6; 7 positions agree with TRBD1. The V gene end was trimmed by 5 bases and the J gene end by 10 bases; junction bases not matched to a gene: 17. The CDR3 covers 17 residues. Germline V CDR1 and CDR2: MDHEN, SYDVKM. In DNA form, the CDR3 reads TGTGCCAGCAGTACAGATGTACATTGGGCAGGGGGATCACCCCTCCACTTT. Amino acids: CASSTDVHWAGGSPLHF.

The chain joins TRBV9 to TRBJ2-7; TRBD2 agrees at 7 bases. The length of the CDR3 is 17 residues. Trimming took 1 base from V and 6 from J; bases not matched to a gene: 16. Germline CDR1 and CDR2: SGDLS and YYNGEE. CDR3 sequence: CASSVSGSGLVTGEQYF. CDR3 coding DNA: TGTGCCAGCAGCGTAAGCGGCTCCGGACTAGTCACCGGCGAGCAGTACTTC. The full variable domain, its missing parts supplied by reference TRBV9 and TRBJ2-7, is DSGVTQTPKHLITATGQRVTLRCSPRSGDLSVYWYQQSLDQGLQFLIQYYNGEERAKGNILERFSAQQFPDLHSELNLSSLELGDSALYFCASSVSGSGLVTGEQYFGPGTRLTVT.

The chain combines TRBV9 with TRBJ2-7, with D possibly matching TRBD2 (5 bases). V lost 6 bases to trimming and J lost 1 base, with 17 bases between them. The germline gives CDR1 SGDLS, CDR2 YYNGEE. This CDR3 has 15 residues. CDR3 sequence: CASTRRLDSSYEQYF. In DNA, the CDR3 is TGTGCCAGCACCCGTAGATTGGACTCATCCTACGAGCAGTACTTC. Combining the CDR3 with reference TRBV9 and TRBJ2-7 gives the whole variable domain DSGVTQTPKHLITATGQRVTLRCSPRSGDLSVYWYQQSLDQGLQFLIQYYNGEERAKGNILERFSAQQFPDLHSELNLSSLELGDSALYFCASTRRLDSSYEQYFGPGTRLTVT.

The chain's CDR3 is CASSLQTVYNSPLHF. The CDR3 coding sequence is TGTGCCAGCAGTTTACAAACTGTATATAATTCACCCCTCCACTTT. The chain combines TRBV27 with TRBJ1-6, with no clear D. The CDR3 loop spans 15 amino acids. Germline V lookup: CDR1 MNHEY, CDR2 SMNVEV (reference sequence). V lost 2 bases and J 4 bases, leaving 9 bases between the germline ends.

The V and J genes are TRBV7-9 and TRBJ2-5, with D maybe TRBD2 (7 bases). The J call may be incorrect, as the DNA end agrees better with TRBJ2-7. CDR1 and CDR2 (germline): SEHNR, FQNEAQ (reference sequence). This CDR3 region has 16 residues. The CDR3 DNA is TGTGCCAGCAGCCCGGGAGGCAGACAGGATAACTACGAGCAGTACTTC. Amino acid sequence: CASSPGGRQDNYEQYF.